One and the same sample provided the 13 T cell receptor beta chains below, sequenced in a study of blood T cell repertoires in COVID-19. Libraries were prepared by immunoSEQ multiplex PCR; TCRdb keeps only in-frame clonotypes and omits some of them. This table holds 130,000 to 150,000 clones, approximately 86% found once. Sample: peripheral blood. These receptors were taken from a woman between 50 and 59 years old with acute or convalescent COVID-19.

The chain has TRBV2 and TRBJ2-1; D not certain. Looked up from germline, CDR1 is SNHLY and CDR2 is FYNNEI. This CDR3 region has 11 residues. V lost 4 bases, J lost 8 bases, and 6 bases lay in between. The CDR3 spells CASSVVDEQFF. CDR3 bases: TGTGCCAGCAGTGTCGTTGATGAGCAGTTCTTC.

The chain links TRBV19 to TRBJ1-3; 7 bases align to TRBD1. The CDR3 has 16 amino acids. V was clipped by 3 bases and J by 4 bases; unmatched bases: 9. CDR1 and CDR2 (germline): LNHDA, SQIVND (reference sequence). The CDR3 DNA is TGTGCCAGTAGTATCCAAACCGGGACAGTAGGAAACACCATATATTTT. This translates into CASSIQTGTVGNTIYF.

This rearrangement joins TRBV24-1 to TRBJ1-6, with 12 bases that match TRBD1. J gave up 10 bases and V 4 bases, and 7 bases lay outside the gene matches. The CDR3 runs to 16 residues. Germline V gene sequence: CDR1 KGHDR, CDR2 SFDVKD. CDR3 sequence: CATSEAGTGGRSPLHF. Here the CDR3 DNA reads TGTGCCACCAGTGAGGCCGGGACAGGGGGCCGGTCACCCCTCCACTTT.

The rearrangement joins TRBV30 to TRBJ1-1, with 7 bases identical to TRBD1. The V gene end was trimmed by 0 bases and the J gene end by 3 bases; junction bases not matched to a gene: 1. The CDR3 sequence is 13 residues long. Germline V gene lookup returns CDR1 GTSNPN and CDR2 SVGIG (reference sequence). CDR3 amino acids: CAWSVTGYTEAFF. The CDR3 DNA reads TGTGCCTGGAGTGTGACAGGGTACACTGAAGCTTTCTTT.

This sequence joins TRBV24-1 and TRBJ1-1; TRBD1 agrees at 10 bases. The CDR3 consists of 18 residues. The ends lost 2 bases at V and 1 base at J; junction bases unmatched: 9. The germline V gene has CDR1 KGHDR and CDR2 SFDVKD. The CDR3 protein is CATSDCPGTGVENTEAFF. As DNA, the CDR3 is TGTGCCACCAGTGATTGCCCCGGGACAGGGGTTGAGAACACTGAAGCTTTCTTT.

CDR3 in amino acids: CASSPRGLAATGELFF. As DNA, the CDR3 is TGTGCCAGCAGCCCGAGGGGACTAGCGGCTACCGGGGAGCTGTTTTTT. V and J are TRBV7-3 and TRBJ2-2, with 11 bases aligning to TRBD2. After removal of 5 bases from V and 5 bases from J, the junction contained 7 bases not matched to a gene. This CDR3 region has 16 residues. The germline V gene encodes CDR1 SGHTA and CDR2 FQGTGA.

The rearrangement joins TRBV2 to TRBJ2-7; TRBD1 matches at 8 bases. Germline-derived CDR1 and CDR2 are SNHLY and FYNNEI. The CDR3 totals 13 residues. The ends lost 7 bases at V and 6 bases at J; junction bases unmatched: 8. Written as DNA, the CDR3 is TGTGCCAGCACCCGGACCAGGGGGCCCGAGCAGTACTTC. It is translated as CASTRTRGPEQYF.

The V gene is TRBV27, the J gene TRBJ1-1; a possible D gene is TRBD1 (5 bases). This CDR3 has 15 amino acids. The germline V gene encodes CDR1 MNHEY and CDR2 SMNVEV (reference sequence). V lost 2 bases to trimming and J lost 0 bases, with 10 bases between them. The CDR3 is CASSLKAGLNTEAFF. In DNA, the CDR3 is TGTGCCAGCAGTTTAAAGGCAGGGCTGAACACTGAAGCTTTCTTT.

CDR3 nucleotide sequence: TGTGCCAGCAGCTTAGCTCTAGCGGGAGTTAACAATGAGCAGTTCTTC. The encoded protein is CASSLALAGVNNEQFF. The chain links TRBV7-6 to TRBJ2-1, with TRBD2 matching over 10 bases. This CDR3 has 16 amino acids. V lost 0 bases and J lost 5; bases outside the gene matches: 4. CDR1 and CDR2 (germline): SGHVS, FNYEAQ.

The chain employs TRBV10-2 and TRBJ1-5; no firm D call. Germline V lookup: CDR1 WSHSY, CDR2 SAAADI. The CDR3 consists of 14 residues. With 0 bases removed from V and 3 bases from J, the gap between germline ends came to 6 bases. CDR3: CASSESEPNQPQHF. The CDR3 DNA reads as TGCGCCAGCAGTGAGTCGGAGCCCAATCAGCCCCAGCATTTT.

The chain couples TRBV18 to TRBJ2-3, with D perhaps TRBD2 (6 bases). This CDR3 has 20 residues. The V gene lost 3 bases and the J gene lost 0 bases, with 25 bases spanning the gap. The germline gives CDR1 KGHSH, CDR2 LQKENI. This chain's CDR3 is CASSPRAGFSPSSSTDTQYF. Here the CDR3 DNA reads TGTGCCAGCTCACCCCGAGCGGGCTTCTCTCCTTCCTCTAGCACAGATACGCAGTATTTT. Full variable domain (remainder filled in from reference TRBV18 and TRBJ2-3): NAGVMQNPRHLVRRRGQEARLRCSPMKGHSHVYWYRQLPEEGLKFMVYLQKENIIDESGMPKERFSAEFPKEGPSILRIQQVVRGDSAAYFCASSPRAGFSPSSSTDTQYFGPGTRLTVL.

V and J are TRBV29-1 and TRBJ1-1; a possible D gene is TRBD1 (6 bases). The germline V gene encodes CDR1 SQVTM and CDR2 ANQGSEA. CDR3 length: 15 residues. Trimming took 0 bases from V and 6 from J, leaving 17 bases between them. For the CDR3, the DNA is TGCAGCGTTGAAGATCTAACCCCGGGGGGCCCTGAAGCTTTCTTT. Translating gives CSVEDLTPGGPEAFF.

The table lists this clone with a count of one. This chain uses TRBV6-1 with TRBJ2-7; D may be TRBD2 (5 bases). This CDR3 comprises 15 residues. Germline assignment: CDR1 MNHNS and CDR2 SASEGT. V was cut by 3 bases and J by 0 bases, with 12 bases left in between. CDR3 coding DNA: TGTGCCAGCAGTGATGCGGGCCTGATCTCCTACGAGCAGTACTTC. Translated: CASSDAGLISYEQYF.